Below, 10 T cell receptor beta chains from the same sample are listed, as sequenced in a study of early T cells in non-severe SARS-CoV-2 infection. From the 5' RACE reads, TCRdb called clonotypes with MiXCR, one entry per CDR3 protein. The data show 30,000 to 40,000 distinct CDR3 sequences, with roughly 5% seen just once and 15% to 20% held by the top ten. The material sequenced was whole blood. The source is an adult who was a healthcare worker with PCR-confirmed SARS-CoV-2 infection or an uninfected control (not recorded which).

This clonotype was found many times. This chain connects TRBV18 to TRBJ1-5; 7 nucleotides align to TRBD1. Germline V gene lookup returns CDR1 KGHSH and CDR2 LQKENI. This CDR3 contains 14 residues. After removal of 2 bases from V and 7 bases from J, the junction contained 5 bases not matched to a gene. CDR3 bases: TGTGCCAGCTCACCATTAGGGGGCCGACAGCCCCAGCATTTT. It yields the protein CASSPLGGRQPQHF.

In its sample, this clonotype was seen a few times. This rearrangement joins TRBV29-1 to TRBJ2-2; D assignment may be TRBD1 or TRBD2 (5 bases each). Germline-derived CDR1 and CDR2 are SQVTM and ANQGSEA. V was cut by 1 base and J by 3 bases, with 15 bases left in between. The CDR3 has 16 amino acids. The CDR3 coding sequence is TGCAGCGTTGAAGGCGTAGATTGGGGGTACACCGGGGAGCTGTTTTTT. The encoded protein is CSVEGVDWGYTGELFF.

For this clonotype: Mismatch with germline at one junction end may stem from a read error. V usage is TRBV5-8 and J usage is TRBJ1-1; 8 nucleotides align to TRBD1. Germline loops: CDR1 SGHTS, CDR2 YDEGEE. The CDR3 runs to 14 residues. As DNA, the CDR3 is TGTGCCAGCAGCCCGGGACAGGAACGCACTGTAGCTTTCTTT. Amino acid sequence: CASSPGQERTVAFF.

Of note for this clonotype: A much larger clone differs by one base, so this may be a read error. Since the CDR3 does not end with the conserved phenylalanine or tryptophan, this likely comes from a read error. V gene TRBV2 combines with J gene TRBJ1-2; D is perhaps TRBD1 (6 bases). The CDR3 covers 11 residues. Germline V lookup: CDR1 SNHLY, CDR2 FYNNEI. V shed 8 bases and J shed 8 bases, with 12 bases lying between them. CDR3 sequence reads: CASRQVEGYTS. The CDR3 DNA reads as TGTGCCAGCCGACAGGTCGAAGGCTACACCTCC.

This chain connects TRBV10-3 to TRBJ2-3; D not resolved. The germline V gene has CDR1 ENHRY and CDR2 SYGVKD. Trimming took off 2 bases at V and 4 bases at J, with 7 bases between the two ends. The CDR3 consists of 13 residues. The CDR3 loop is CAISEVSADTQYF. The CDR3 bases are TGTGCCATCAGTGAGGTCTCGGCAGATACGCAGTATTTT.

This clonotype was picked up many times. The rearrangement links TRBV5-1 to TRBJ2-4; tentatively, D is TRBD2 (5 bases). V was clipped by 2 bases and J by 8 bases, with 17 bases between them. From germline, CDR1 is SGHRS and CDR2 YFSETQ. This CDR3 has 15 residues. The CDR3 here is CASSLGGKRVDIQYF. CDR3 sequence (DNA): TGCGCCAGCAGCTTAGGCGGTAAGAGGGTGGACATTCAGTACTTC.

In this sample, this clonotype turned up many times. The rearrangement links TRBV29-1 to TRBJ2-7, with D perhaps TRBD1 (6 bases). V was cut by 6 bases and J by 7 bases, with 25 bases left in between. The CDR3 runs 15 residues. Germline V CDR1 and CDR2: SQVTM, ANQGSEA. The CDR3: CSVTSGPGASREQYF. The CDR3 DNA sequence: TGCAGCGTAACCTCTGGGCCAGGGGCTTCACGGGAGCAGTACTTC.

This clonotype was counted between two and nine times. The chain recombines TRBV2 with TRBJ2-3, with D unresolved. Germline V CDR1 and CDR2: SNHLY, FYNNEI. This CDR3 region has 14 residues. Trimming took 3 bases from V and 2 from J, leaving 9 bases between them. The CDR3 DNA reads TGTGCCAGCAGTGAGTACTTACTCACAGATACGCAGTATTTT. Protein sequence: CASSEYLLTDTQYF.

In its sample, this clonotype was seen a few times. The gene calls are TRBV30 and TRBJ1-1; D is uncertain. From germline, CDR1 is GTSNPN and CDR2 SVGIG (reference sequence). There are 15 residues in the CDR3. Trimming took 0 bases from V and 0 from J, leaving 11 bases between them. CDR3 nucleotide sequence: TGTGCCTGGAGTGTCGGCCGGGGTATGAACACTGAAGCTTTCTTT. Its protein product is CAWSVGRGMNTEAFF.

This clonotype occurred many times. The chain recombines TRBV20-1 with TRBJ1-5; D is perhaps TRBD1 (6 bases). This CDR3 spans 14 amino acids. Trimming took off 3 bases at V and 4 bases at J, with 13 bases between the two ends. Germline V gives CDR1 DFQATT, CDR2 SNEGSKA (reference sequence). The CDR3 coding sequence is TGCAGTGCTAGGCCGGGGGCGGGGAATCAGCCCCAGCATTTT. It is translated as CSARPGAGNQPQHF.